These 2 T cell receptor beta chains share one sample of origin, sequenced in a study of cytomegalovirus exposure and HLA in healthy donors (dated by TCRdb to the late 2010s). Library creation used the immunoSEQ multiplex PCR assay. For the multiplex PCR, a mixture combining 60 forward primers for TCR Vbeta segments and 13 reverse primers for TCR Jbeta segments was used. In its TCRdb copy, this immuneACCESS table keeps in-frame sequences only and misses some clones. Where compared with another copy, unresolved V genes explain less than half of these, and the others have no known cause. This sample holds under 130,000 clones; more than 65% were observed only once. Jointly, the top ten make up about 7.5% of the sample. The sample taken for sequencing was PBMCs. The receptors were sampled from a middle-aged man in good health and CMV-seropositive.

The gene calls are TRBV11-2 and TRBJ2-2; no reliable D call. The CDR3 is 16 amino acids. V lost 2 bases, J lost 4 bases, and 14 bases lay in between. Germline V gene lookup returns CDR1 SGHAT and CDR2 FQNNGV. The CDR3 protein is CASSLRGGPGTGELFF. The CDR3, as DNA: TGTGCCAGCAGCTTAAGAGGCGGCCCGGGCACCGGGGAGCTGTTTTTT. Together with reference TRBV11-2 and TRBJ2-2, the CDR3 gives the full variable domain: EAGVAQSPRYKIIEKRQSVAFWCNPISGHATLYWYQQILGQGPKLLIQFQNNGVVDDSQLPKDRFSAERLKGVDSTLKIQPAKLEDSAVYLCASSLRGGPGTGELFFGEGSRLTVL.

The chain recombines TRBV7-2 with TRBJ2-1; 13 positions agree with TRBD2. Germline CDR1 SGHTA, CDR2 FQGNSA. Unmatched junction bases numbered 6, after V lost 5 bases and J lost 8 bases. The CDR3 length is 15 residues. CDR3 region: CASSDGLAGDHEQFF. The CDR3 DNA reads as TGTGCCAGCAGCGACGGACTAGCGGGAGATCATGAGCAGTTCTTC.